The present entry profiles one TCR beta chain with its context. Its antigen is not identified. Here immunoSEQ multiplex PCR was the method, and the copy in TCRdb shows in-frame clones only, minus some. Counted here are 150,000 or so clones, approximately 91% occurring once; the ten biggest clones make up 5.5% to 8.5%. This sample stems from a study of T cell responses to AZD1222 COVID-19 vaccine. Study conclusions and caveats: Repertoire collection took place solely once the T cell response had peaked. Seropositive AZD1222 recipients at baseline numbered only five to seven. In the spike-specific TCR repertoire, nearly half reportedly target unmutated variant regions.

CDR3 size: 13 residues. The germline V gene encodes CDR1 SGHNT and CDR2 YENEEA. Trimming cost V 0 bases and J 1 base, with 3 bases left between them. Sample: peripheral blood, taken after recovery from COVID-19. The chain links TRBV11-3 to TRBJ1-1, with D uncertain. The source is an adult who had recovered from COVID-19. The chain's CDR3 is CASSLDPNTEAFF. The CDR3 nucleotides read TGTGCCAGCAGCTTAGATCCGAACACTGAAGCTTTCTTT.